This TCR beta chain was identified during a study of CD8 T cells in ankylosing spondylitis. For TCR beta, libraries came from quantitative 5'-RACE with molecular barcodes. TCRdb reprocessed the 5' RACE reads with MiXCR, giving one entry per CDR3 protein. This table has around 330,000 distinct CDR3 sequences, around 10% appearing once. The sample holds a few counts of this clonotype. Its specificity is not known. Study-level findings and limits: Blood of patients with ankylosing spondylitis appeared to be characterized by a TCR beta motif of 8 or 9 highly homologous variants. The authors reported significant enrichment of disease-linked clones in matched ankylosing spondylitis synovial fluid.

Trimming stripped 1 base from V and 3 bases from J, with 10 bases between. Germline CDR1 is DFQATT and CDR2 is SNEGSKA (reference sequence). This CDR3 region has 14 residues. V is TRBV20-1 and J is TRBJ1-5, with D possibly TRBD1 on 5 matching bases. The sequence derives from a female donor with ankylosing spondylitis or in good health (not recorded which). The sample consisted of blood, either unsorted or a sorted T cell fraction (not recorded which). The CDR3 loop is CSARVQGYNQPQHF. The CDR3 DNA reads as TGCAGTGCTAGAGTCCAGGGATACAATCAGCCCCAGCATTTT.